These T cell receptor beta chains were read from a single sample in a study of blood T cell repertoires in COVID-19. Libraries were prepared by immunoSEQ multiplex PCR; TCRdb keeps only in-frame clonotypes and omits some of them. The sample includes fewer than 500,000 clones, around 89% seen only once; the top ten take 0.95% to 1%. Sequencing used PBMCs or T cells enriched from blood (not recorded which). Every receptor here comes from a woman between 25 and 40 years old with acute COVID-19. Both conserved end residues are part of each CDR3. A D gene is named only where the DNA matches it firmly. Some rows have no size entry. The others give once, few or many, or a class for an expanded clone.

clone_size j_call v_call d_call cdr3_aa cdr3_nt
. TRBJ2-5 TRBV30 . CAWRLMQETQYF TGTGCCTGGAGACTGATGCAAGAGACCCAGTACTTC
. TRBJ2-1 TRBV19 TRBD1 CASSVRDRGFNEQFF TGTGCCAGTAGTGTCCGGGACAGGGGGTTCAATGAGCAGTTCTTC
few TRBJ1-2 TRBV9 TRBD1 CASSLALSGTGVNYGYTF TGTGCCAGCAGCCTCGCACTTTCCGGGACAGGGGTTAACTATGGCTACACCTTC
. TRBJ2-2 TRBV5-1 . CASSPGGGTGELFF TGCGCCAGCAGCCCGGGGGGCGGAACCGGGGAGCTGTTTTTT
few TRBJ1-4 TRBV6-4 . CASSESAAGEKLFF TGTGCCAGCAGTGAATCGGCGGCGGGGGAAAAACTGTTTTTT
. TRBJ2-7 TRBV6-5 . CASMRADPYEQYF TGTGCCAGCATGAGGGCGGATCCCTACGAGCAGTACTTC
. TRBJ1-6 TRBV2 TRBD1 CASRTDRDRGYNSPLHF TGTGCCAGCAGGACAGACCGGGACAGAGGCTATAATTCACCCCTCCACTTT
. TRBJ1-1 TRBV27 . CASSFTAANTEAFF TGTGCCAGCAGTTTCACAGCCGCGAACACTGAAGCTTTCTTT
. TRBJ2-7 TRBV9 TRBD1 CASSVDPGGSYEQYF TGTGCCAGCAGCGTAGATCCAGGGGGCTCTTACGAGCAGTACTTC
once TRBJ2-1 TRBV24-1 TRBD1 CATSARPEGGTGVREQFF TGTGCCACCAGTGCCCGACCCGAGGGCGGGACAGGGGTTCGCGAGCAGTTCTTC
. TRBJ1-5 TRBV24-1 TRBD1 CATSDQRTGSNQPQHF TGTGCCACCAGTGACCAAAGGACAGGGAGTAATCAGCCCCAGCATTTT
. TRBJ1-6 TRBV6-5 . CASNEGSSYNSPLHF TGTGCCAGCAACGAAGGGAGCTCCTATAATTCACCCCTCCACTTT
. TRBJ1-6 TRBV7-2 TRBD1 CASSKGTASPSSPLHF TGTGCCAGCAGCAAAGGGACAGCCTCCCCTAGTTCACCCCTCCACTTT
. TRBJ1-2 TRBV28 . CASSFSGNYGYTF TGTGCCAGCAGTTTCTCAGGGAACTATGGCTACACCTTC
. TRBJ2-2 TRBV28 . CASSLAGTPTGELFF TGTGCCAGCAGTTTGGCAGGGACACCCACCGGGGAGCTGTTTTTT
. TRBJ1-5 TRBV6-5 TRBD1 CASSSGQFQPQHF TGTGCCAGCAGCTCGGGACAGTTCCAGCCCCAGCATTTT
. TRBJ1-2 TRBV29-1 TRBD1 CSVEWTGYGYTF TGCAGCGTTGAATGGACAGGGTATGGCTACACCTTC
once TRBJ2-2 TRBV3-1/TRBV3-2 TRBD2 CASSQPSGGAGWGTGELFF TGTGCCAGCAGCCAGCCTAGCGGGGGGGCAGGTTGGGGCACCGGGGAGCTGTTTTTT
. TRBJ2-5 TRBV13 . CASSLGTSETQYF TGTGCCAGCAGCTTAGGGACTTCTGAGACCCAGTACTTC
. TRBJ1-2 TRBV3-1/TRBV3-2 TRBD1 CASSHRGQALYGYTF TGTGCCAGCAGCCACAGGGGACAGGCGCTTTATGGCTACACCTTC